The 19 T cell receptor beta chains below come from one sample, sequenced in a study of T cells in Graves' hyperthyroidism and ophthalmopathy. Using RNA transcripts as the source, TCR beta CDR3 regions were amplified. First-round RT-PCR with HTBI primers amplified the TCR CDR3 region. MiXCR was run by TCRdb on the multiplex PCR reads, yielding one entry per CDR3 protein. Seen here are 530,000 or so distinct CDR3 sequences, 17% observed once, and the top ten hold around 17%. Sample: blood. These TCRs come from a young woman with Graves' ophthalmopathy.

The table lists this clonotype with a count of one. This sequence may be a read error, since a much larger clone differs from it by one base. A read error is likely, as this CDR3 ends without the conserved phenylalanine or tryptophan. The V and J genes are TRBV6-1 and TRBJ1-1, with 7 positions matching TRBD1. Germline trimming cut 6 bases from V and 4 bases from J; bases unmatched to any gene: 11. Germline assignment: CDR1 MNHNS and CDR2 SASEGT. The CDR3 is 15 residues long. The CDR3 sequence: CASRPTRQGFTEAFL. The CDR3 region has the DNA TGTGCCAGCAGACCAACCAGACAGGGCTTCACTGAAGCTTTCCTT.

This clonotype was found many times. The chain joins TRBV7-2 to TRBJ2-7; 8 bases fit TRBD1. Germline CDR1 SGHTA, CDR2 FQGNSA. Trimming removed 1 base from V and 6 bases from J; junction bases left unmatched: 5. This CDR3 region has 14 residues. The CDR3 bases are TGTGCCAGCAGCTTAGACAGGACAGGGACCGAGCAGTACTTC. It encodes CASSLDRTGTEQYF.

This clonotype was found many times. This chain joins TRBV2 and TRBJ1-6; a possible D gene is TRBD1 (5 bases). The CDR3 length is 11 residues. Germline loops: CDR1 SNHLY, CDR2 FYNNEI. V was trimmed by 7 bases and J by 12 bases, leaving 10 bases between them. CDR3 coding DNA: TGTGCCAGCACCGGGGGGGGACCCCTCCACTTT. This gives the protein CASTGGGPLHF.

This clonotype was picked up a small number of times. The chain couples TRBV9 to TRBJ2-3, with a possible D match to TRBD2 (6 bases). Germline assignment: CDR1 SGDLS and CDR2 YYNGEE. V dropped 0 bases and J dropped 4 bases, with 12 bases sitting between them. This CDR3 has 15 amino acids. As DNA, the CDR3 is TGTGCCAGCAGCGTAGATCCGGGGGTTCCAGATACGCAGTATTTT. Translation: CASSVDPGVPDTQYF.

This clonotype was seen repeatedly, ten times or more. CDR3 amino acids: CASSSLAADNEQFF. The CDR3, as DNA: TGTGCCAGCAGCTCGCTAGCGGCTGACAATGAGCAGTTCTTC. J is TRBJ2-1 and V is TRBV7-3; 7 nucleotides align to TRBD2. CDR3 length equals 14 residues. Unmatched junction bases numbered 5, after V lost 4 bases and J lost 5 bases. Germline V CDR1 and CDR2: SGHTA, FQGTGA.

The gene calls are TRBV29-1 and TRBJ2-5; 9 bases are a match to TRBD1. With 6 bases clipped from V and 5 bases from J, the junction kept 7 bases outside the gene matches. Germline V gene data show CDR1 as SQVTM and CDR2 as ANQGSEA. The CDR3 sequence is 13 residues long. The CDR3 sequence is CSVRDRVIETQYF. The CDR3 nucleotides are TGCAGCGTACGGGACAGGGTCATTGAGACCCAGTACTTC.

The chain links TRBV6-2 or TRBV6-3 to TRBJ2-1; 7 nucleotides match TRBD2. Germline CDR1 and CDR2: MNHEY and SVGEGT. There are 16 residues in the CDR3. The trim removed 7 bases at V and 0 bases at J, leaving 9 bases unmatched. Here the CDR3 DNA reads TGTGCCAGCACAAACGCTCGCGGGGGCTCCTACAATGAGCAGTTCTTC. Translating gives CASTNARGGSYNEQFF.

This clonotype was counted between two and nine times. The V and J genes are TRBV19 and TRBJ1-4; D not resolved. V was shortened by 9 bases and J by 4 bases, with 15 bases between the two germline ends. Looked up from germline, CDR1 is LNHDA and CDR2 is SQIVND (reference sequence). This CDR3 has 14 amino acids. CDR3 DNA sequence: TGTGCCAGCCGACCAGCACTTTATAATGAAAAACTGTTTTTT. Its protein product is CASRPALYNEKLFF.

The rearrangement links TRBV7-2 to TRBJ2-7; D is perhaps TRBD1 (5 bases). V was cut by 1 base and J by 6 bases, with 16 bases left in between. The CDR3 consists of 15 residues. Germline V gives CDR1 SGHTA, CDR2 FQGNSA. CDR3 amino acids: CASSLGSPLRGEQYF. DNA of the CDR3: TGTGCCAGCAGCTTAGGCAGCCCTTTAAGGGGCGAGCAGTACTTC.

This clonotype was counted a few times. CDR3 coding DNA: TGCAGCGCCGGTGCGGGACTAATCTCCTACAATGAGCAGTTCTTC. This encodes CSAGAGLISYNEQFF. V usage is TRBV29-1 and J usage is TRBJ2-1, with 7 bases identical to TRBD2. Germline CDR1 is SQVTM and CDR2 is ANQGSEA. V shed 7 bases and J 0 bases; nucleotides not matched to a gene: 9. The CDR3 loop spans 15 amino acids.

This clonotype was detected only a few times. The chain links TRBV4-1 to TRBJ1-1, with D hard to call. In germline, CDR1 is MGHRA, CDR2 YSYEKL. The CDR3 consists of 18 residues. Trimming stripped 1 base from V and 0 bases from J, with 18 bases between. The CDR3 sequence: CASSQVNMGFSMNTEAFF. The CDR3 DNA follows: TGCGCCAGCAGCCAAGTCAATATGGGGTTTTCAATGAACACTGAAGCTTTCTTT.

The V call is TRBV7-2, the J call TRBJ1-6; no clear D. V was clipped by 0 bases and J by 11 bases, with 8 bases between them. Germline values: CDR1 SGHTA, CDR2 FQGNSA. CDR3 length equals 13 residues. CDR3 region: CASSLAPAAPLHF. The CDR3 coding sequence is TGTGCCAGCAGCTTAGCGCCGGCGGCACCCCTCCACTTT.

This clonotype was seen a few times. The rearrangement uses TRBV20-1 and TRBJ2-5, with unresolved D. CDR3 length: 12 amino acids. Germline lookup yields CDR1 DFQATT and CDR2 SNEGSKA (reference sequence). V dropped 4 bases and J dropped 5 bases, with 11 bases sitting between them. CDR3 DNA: TGCAGTGCTATTTCTAACGGGGAGACCCAGTACTTC. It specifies CSAISNGETQYF.

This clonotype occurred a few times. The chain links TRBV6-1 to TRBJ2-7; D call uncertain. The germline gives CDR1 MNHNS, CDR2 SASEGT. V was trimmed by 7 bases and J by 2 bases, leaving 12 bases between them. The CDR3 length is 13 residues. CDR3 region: CASTSVAAYEQYF. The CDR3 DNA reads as TGTGCCAGCACCTCCGTAGCAGCCTACGAGCAGTACTTC.

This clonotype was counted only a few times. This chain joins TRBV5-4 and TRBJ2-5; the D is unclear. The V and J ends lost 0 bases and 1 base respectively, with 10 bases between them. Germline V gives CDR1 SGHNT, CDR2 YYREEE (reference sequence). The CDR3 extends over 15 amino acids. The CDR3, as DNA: TGTGCCAGCAGCTTGGGAGTAGATCCCCAAGAGACCCAGTACTTC. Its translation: CASSLGVDPQETQYF.

Here the CDR3 reads CASSLAHTLGDYTF. In DNA, the CDR3 is TGTGCCAGCAGCTTAGCTCATACACTGGGGGACTACACCTTC. The chain uses TRBV11-2 and TRBJ1-2, with a weak D call TRBD1 (5 bases). CDR1 and CDR2 from the germline V gene are SGHAT and FQNNGV. This CDR3 is built from 14 residues. V dropped 1 base and J dropped 10 bases, with 16 bases sitting between them.

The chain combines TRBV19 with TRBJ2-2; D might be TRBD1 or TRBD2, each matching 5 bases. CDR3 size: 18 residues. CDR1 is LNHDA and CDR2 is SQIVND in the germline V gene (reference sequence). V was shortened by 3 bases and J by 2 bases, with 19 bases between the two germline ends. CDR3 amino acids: CASSIGAPYRTNTGELFF. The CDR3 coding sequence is TGTGCCAGTAGTATCGGGGCCCCCTACAGGACCAACACCGGGGAGCTGTTTTTT.

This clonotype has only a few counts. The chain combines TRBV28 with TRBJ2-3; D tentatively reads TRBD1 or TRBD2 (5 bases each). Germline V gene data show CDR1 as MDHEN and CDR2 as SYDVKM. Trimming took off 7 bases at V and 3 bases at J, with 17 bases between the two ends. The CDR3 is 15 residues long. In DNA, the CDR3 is TGTGCCAGCATCCCCAGCGGCAGGGCTACAGATACGCAGTATTTT. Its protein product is CASIPSGRATDTQYF. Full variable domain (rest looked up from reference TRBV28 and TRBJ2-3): DVKVTQSSRYLVKRTGEKVFLECVQDMDHENMFWYRQDPGLGLRLIYFSYDVKMKEKGDIPEGYSVSREKKERFSLILESASTNQTSMYLCASIPSGRATDTQYFGPGTRLTVL.

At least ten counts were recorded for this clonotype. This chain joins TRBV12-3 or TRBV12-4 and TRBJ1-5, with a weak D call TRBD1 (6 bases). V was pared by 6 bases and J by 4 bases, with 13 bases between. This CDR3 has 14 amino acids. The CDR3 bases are TGTGCCAGCAGATCCGGGACACCAAATCAGCCCCAGCATTTT. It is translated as CASRSGTPNQPQHF.